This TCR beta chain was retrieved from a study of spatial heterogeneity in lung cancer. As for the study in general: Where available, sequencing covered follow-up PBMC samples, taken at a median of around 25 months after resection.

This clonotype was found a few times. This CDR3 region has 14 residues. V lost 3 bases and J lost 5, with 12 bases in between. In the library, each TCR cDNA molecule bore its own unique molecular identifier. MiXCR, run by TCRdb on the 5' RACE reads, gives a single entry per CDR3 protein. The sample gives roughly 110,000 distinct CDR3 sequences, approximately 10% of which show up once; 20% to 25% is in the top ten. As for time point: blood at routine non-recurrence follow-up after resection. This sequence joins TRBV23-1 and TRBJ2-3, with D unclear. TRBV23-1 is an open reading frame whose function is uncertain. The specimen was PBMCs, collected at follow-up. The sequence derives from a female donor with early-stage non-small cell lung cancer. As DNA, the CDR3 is TGCGCCAGCAGTCATCCGGACCCGAAAGATACGCAGTATTTT. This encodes CASSHPDPKDTQYF.